This T cell receptor (beta chain) is drawn from a study of blood T cell repertoires in COVID-19. On the study more broadly: Samples representing acute and convalescent COVID-19 were sourced from the United States, Italy and Spain.

Germline V gives CDR1 MNHEY, CDR2 SMNVEV (reference sequence). The CDR3 length is 16 residues. V was clipped by 3 bases and J by 1 base; unmatched bases: 4. In the original workflow: By means of reference gene primer amplification, nucleated cell counts were estimated. The data were produced by immunoSEQ multiplex PCR, yet TCRdb's version contains in-frame clones alone and is incomplete. That table is the source of V, J and clone size, and D and trimming were worked out from the DNA. The table records under 200,000 clones, 85% to 95% of them present only once. The genes are TRBV27 and TRBJ2-2, with TRBD1 matching over 8 bases. Material for sequencing was peripheral blood. The TCR was taken from a man in his fifties with acute or convalescent COVID-19. CDR3 bases: TGTGCCAGCAGTTTCCCCGGGACAGGGAACACCGGGGAGCTGTTTTTT. Translated: CASSFPGTGNTGELFF.